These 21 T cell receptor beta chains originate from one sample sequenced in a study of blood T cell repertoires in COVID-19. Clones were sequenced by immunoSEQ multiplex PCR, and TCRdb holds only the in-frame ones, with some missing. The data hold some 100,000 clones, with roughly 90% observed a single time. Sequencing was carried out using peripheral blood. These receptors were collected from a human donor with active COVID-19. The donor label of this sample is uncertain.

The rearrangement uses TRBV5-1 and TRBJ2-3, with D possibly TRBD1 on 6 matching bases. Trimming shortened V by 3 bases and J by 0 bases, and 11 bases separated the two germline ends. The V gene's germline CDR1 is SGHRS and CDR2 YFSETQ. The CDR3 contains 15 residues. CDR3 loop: CASSSTGSSTDTQYF. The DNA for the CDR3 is TGCGCCAGCAGCTCGACAGGATCTAGCACAGATACGCAGTATTTT. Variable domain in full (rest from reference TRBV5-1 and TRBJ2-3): KAGVTQTPRYLIKTRGQQVTLSCSPISGHRSVSWYQQTPGQGLQFLFEYFSETQRNKGNFPGRFSGRQFSNSRSEMNVSTLELGDSALYLCASSSTGSSTDTQYFGPGTRLTVL.

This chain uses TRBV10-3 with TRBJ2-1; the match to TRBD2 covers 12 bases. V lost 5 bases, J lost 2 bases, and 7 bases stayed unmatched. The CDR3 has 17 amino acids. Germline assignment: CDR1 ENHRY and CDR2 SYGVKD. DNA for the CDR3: TGTGCCATCAGTAGGTCTAGCGGGGGGGCCCCCTACAATGAGCAGTTCTTC. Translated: CAISRSSGGAPYNEQFF.

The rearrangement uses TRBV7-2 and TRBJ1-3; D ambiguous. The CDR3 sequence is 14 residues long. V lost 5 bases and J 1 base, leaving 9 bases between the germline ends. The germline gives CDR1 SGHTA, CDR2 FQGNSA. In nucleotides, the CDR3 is TGTGCCAGCAGCGCCCGGGGATCTGGAAACACCATATATTTT. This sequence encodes CASSARGSGNTIYF.

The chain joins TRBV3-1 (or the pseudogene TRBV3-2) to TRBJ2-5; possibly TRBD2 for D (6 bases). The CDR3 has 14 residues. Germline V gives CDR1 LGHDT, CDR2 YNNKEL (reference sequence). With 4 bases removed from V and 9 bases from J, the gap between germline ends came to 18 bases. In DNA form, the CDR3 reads TGTGCCAGCAGCCCGTGGAGGGATATAGGCGCCCAGTACTTC. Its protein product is CASSPWRDIGAQYF.

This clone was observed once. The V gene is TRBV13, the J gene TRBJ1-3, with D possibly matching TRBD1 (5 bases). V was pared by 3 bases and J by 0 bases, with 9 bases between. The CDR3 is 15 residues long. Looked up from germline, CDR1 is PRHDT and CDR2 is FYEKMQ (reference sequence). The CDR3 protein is CASSLGLFSGNTIYF. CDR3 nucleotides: TGTGCCAGCAGCTTGGGGCTCTTCTCTGGAAACACCATATATTTT.

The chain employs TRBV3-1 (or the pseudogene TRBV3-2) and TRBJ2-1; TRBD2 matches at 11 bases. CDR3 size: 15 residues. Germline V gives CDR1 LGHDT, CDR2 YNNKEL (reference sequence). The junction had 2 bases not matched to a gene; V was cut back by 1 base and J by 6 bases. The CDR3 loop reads CASSQGSGGANEQFF. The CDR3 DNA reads TGTGCCAGCAGCCAAGGTAGCGGGGGGGCCAATGAGCAGTTCTTC.

The CDR3 region has the DNA TGCGCCAGCAGCTTCGTTTTAGCGGGGGGCGGAAATGAGCAGTTCTTC. This encodes CASSFVLAGGGNEQFF. This chain connects TRBV5-1 to TRBJ2-1; TRBD2 matches 10 bases. After removal of 2 bases from V and 7 bases from J, the junction contained 9 bases not matched to a gene. The CDR3 covers 16 residues. Per the germline V gene, CDR1 is SGHRS and CDR2 is YFSETQ.

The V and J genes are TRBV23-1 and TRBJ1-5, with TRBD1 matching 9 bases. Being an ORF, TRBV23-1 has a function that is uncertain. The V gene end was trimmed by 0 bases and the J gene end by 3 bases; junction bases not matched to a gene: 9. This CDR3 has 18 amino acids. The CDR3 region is CASSQSLQGAMVNQPQHF. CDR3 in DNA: TGCGCCAGCAGTCAATCGTTACAGGGGGCGATGGTCAATCAGCCCCAGCATTTT.

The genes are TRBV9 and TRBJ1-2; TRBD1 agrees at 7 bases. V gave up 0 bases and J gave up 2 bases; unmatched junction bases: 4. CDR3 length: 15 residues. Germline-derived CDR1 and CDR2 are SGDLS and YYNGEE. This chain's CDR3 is CASSVGRGLNYGYTF. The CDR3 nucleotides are TGTGCCAGCAGCGTAGGAAGGGGGCTGAACTATGGCTACACCTTC.

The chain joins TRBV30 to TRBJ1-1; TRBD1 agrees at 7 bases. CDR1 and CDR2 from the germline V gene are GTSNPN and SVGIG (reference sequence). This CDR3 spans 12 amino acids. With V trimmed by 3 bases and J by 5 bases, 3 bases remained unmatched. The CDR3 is CAWSAGGTEAFF. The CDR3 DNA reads TGTGCCTGGAGCGCAGGGGGAACTGAAGCTTTCTTT.

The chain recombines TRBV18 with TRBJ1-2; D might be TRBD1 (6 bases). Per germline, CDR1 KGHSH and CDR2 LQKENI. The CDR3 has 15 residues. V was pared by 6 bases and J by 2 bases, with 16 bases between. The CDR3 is CASSAAGRGNYGYTF. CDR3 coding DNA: TGTGCCAGCTCCGCCGCGGGGAGGGGGAACTATGGCTACACCTTC.

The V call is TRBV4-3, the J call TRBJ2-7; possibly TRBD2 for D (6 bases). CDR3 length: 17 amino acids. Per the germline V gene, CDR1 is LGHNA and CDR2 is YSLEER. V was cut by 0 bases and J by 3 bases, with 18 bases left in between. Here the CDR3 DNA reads TGCGCCAGCAGCCAAGATCTTTTACGGGGGTCGCGCTACGAGCAGTACTTC. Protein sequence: CASSQDLLRGSRYEQYF.

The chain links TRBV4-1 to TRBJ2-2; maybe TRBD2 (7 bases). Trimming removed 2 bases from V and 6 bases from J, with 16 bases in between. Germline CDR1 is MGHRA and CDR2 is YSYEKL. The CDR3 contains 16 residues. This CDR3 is CASSQSARGGAGELFF. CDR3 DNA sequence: TGCGCCAGCAGCCAATCGGCTAGGGGGGGAGCCGGGGAGCTGTTTTTT.

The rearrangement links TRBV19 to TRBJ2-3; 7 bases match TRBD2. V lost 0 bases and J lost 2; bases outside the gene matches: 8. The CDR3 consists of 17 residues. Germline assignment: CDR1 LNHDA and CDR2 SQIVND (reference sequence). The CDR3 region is CASSIDYWRGYTDTQYF. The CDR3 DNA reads TGTGCCAGTAGTATAGATTATTGGCGGGGGTACACAGATACGCAGTATTTT.

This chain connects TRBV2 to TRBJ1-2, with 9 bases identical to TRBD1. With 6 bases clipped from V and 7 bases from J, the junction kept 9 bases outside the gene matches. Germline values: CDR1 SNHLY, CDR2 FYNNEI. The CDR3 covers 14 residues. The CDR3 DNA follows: TGTGCCAGCAGCCCGGGACAGGGTACGTTTGGCTACACCTTC. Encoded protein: CASSPGQGTFGYTF. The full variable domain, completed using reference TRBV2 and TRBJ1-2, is EPEVTQTPSHQVTQMGQEVILRCVPISNHLYFYWYRQILGQKVEFLVSFYNNEISEKSEIFDDQFSVERPDGSNFTLKIRSTKLEDSAMYFCASSPGQGTFGYTFGSGTRLTVV.

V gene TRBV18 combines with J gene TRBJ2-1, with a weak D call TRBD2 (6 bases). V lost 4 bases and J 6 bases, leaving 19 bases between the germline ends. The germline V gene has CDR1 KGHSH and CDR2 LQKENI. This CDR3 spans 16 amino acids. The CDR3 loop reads CASSHTGTGRGNEQFF. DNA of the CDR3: TGTGCCAGCTCACACACCGGGACTGGAAGGGGCAATGAGCAGTTCTTC.

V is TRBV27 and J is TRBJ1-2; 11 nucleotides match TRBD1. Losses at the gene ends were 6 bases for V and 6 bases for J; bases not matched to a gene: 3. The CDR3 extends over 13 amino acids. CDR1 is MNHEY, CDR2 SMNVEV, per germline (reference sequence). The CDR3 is CASSPGQGDGYTF. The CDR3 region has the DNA TGTGCCAGCAGCCCGGGACAGGGGGATGGCTACACCTTC.

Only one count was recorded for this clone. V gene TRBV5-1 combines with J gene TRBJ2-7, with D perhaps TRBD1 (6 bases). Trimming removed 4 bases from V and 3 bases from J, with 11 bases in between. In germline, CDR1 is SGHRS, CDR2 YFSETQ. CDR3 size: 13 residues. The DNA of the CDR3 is TGCGCCAGCAGCGAATCGACAGGCTACGAGCAGTACTTC. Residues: CASSESTGYEQYF.

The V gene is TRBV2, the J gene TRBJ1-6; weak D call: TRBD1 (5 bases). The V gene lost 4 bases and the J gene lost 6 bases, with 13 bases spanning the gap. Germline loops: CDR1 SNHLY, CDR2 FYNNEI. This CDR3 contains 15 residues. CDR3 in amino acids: CASSGRAGRNSPLHF. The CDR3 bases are TGTGCCAGCAGTGGTAGGGCAGGGCGTAATTCACCCCTCCACTTT.

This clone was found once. The CDR3 DNA reads TGTGCCAGCTCACCAAACCACAGGGCGATGAACACTGAAGCTTTCTTT. Amino acids: CASSPNHRAMNTEAFF. The chain combines TRBV18 with TRBJ1-1; maybe TRBD1 (6 bases). There are 16 residues in the CDR3. The germline V gene has CDR1 KGHSH and CDR2 LQKENI. The V and J ends lost 2 bases and 0 bases respectively, with 13 bases between them. The full variable domain, in which reference TRBV18 and TRBJ1-1 provide the parts outside the CDR3, is NAGVMQNPRHLVRRRGQEARLRCSPMKGHSHVYWYRQLPEEGLKFMVYLQKENIIDESGMPKERFSAEFPKEGPSILRIQQVVRGDSAAYFCASSPNHRAMNTEAFFGQGTRLTVV.

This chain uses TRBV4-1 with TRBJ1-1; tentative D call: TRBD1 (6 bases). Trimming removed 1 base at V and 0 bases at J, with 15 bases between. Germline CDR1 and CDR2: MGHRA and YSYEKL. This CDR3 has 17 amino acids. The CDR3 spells CASSQAPTGAMNTEAFF. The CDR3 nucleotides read TGCGCCAGCAGCCAAGCCCCGACAGGTGCGATGAACACTGAAGCTTTCTTT.